The clone carrying this TCR beta chain showed up many times. TCRdb analysed the reads with MiXCR anew, one entry per CDR3 protein. The table lists roughly 600,000 distinct CDR3 sequences, roughly 26% of them singletons. Germline lookup yields CDR1 MNHEY and CDR2 SVGEGT. Trimming shortened V by 5 bases and J by 14 bases, and 10 bases separated the two germline ends. The CDR3 spans 10 residues. This sample was taken from a study of T cell repertoires in cytomegalovirus infection. Sequencing was done on a sample of CD8+ T cells from PBMCs. The clonotype comes from a human donor in good health (CMV status not recorded). Some clones in this sample may be carry-over from other donors' samples. V and J are TRBV6-2 or TRBV6-3 and TRBJ2-1; D unresolved. This CDR3 is CASSGPAEFF. In DNA form, the CDR3 reads TGTGCCAGCAGTGGTCCGGCGGAGTTCTTC.